The 6 T cell receptor beta chains listed next were all sequenced from one sample in a study of identical twins. TCRdb independently ran MiXCR on the 5' RACE reads; one entry per CDR3 protein. The table includes 650,000 to 800,000 distinct CDR3 sequences, less than 10% detected once. The sample was also linked to a second study, of yellow fever vaccine responses in identical twins.

Sequencing used PBMCs. The receptors were sampled from a woman younger than 30 in good health.

The rearrangement uses TRBV9 and TRBJ2-1, with D tentatively TRBD1 or TRBD2 (7 bases each). In germline, CDR1 is SGDLS, CDR2 YYNGEE. The CDR3 length is 15 residues. V was clipped by 7 bases and J by 4 bases, with 18 bases between them. Here the CDR3 reads CASGTGAGQYNEQFF. The CDR3 bases are TGTGCCAGCGGTACTGGAGCGGGACAGTACAATGAGCAGTTCTTC. Full variable domain (missing parts from reference TRBV9 and TRBJ2-1): DSGVTQTPKHLITATGQRVTLRCSPRSGDLSVYWYQQSLDQGLQFLIQYYNGEERAKGNILERFSAQQFPDLHSELNLSSLELGDSALYFCASGTGAGQYNEQFFGPGTRLTVL.

This clonotype was observed a few times. The chain employs TRBV7-2 and TRBJ2-3; D possibly corresponds to TRBD2 (6 bases). CDR1 and CDR2 from the germline V gene are SGHTA and FQGNSA. CDR3 length: 15 amino acids. V was clipped by 2 bases and J by 11 bases, with 20 bases between them. The CDR3 loop reads CASSLPGTHGMEQYF. CDR3 DNA sequence: TGTGCCAGCAGCTTACCGGGGACTCATGGAATGGAGCAGTATTTT.

The V call is TRBV4-2, the J call TRBJ2-5; 14 nucleotides line up with TRBD2. V gave up 0 bases and J gave up 2 bases; unmatched junction bases: 5. This CDR3 region has 18 residues. Germline CDR1 is LGHNA and CDR2 is YNFKEQ. The CDR3 DNA sequence: TGTGCCAGCAGCCAAGATTCCAGACTAGCGGGGGGGCAAGAGACCCAGTACTTC. Translating gives CASSQDSRLAGGQETQYF.

This clonotype has a handful of counts. The DNA of the CDR3 is TGTGCCAGCAGCCTAAGGGCACGACGCACCATATATTTT. Amino acid sequence: CASSLRARRTIYF. V is TRBV28 and J is TRBJ1-3, with D unclear. This CDR3 spans 13 amino acids. Germline V gene lookup returns CDR1 MDHEN and CDR2 SYDVKM. V was shortened by 6 bases and J by 9 bases, with 15 bases between the two germline ends. Based on the CDR3 plus reference TRBV28 and TRBJ1-3, the full variable domain is DVKVTQSSRYLVKRTGEKVFLECVQDMDHENMFWYRQDPGLGLRLIYFSYDVKMKEKGDIPEGYSVSREKKERFSLILESASTNQTSMYLCASSLRARRTIYFGEGSWLTVV.

The chain joins TRBV11-3 to TRBJ2-3, with 13 bases matching TRBD2. The CDR3 is made up of 16 amino acids. V lost 4 bases to trimming and J lost 4 bases; unmatched junction nucleotides: 5. Germline CDR1 and CDR2: SGHNT and YENEEA. CDR3 loop: CASSSPGLAGADTQYF. Here the CDR3 DNA reads TGTGCCAGCAGCTCCCCCGGACTAGCGGGAGCAGATACGCAGTATTTT.

The V gene is TRBV21-1, the J gene TRBJ2-4; TRBD1, as called in the table, went unchecked against the DNA. TRBV21-1 is a listed pseudogene. The CDR3 has 16 amino acids. In DNA form, the CDR3 reads TGTGCCAGCAGCAACGAAGAGCGACAGGGTAAAAACATTCAGTACTTC. It is translated as CASSNEERQGKNIQYF.